This TCR beta chain was found in a study of cytomegalovirus exposure and HLA in healthy donors. The PCR used 60 Vbeta and 13 Jbeta primers. Repertoires were generated with immunoSEQ multiplex PCR, while TCRdb's copy carries only in-frame clones and drops some. The sample includes 130,000 to 150,000 clones, around 79% of them seen just once. CDR1 is SGHVS, CDR2 FNYEAQ, per germline. The CDR3 length is 16 residues. The V and J ends lost 0 bases and 1 base, in that order; junction bases with no gene match: 2. This sequence was found in a woman in her thirties or forties in good health and CMV-seropositive. The sequenced sample consisted of PBMCs. The V and J genes are TRBV7-6 and TRBJ2-3, with TRBD2 matching 9 bases. CDR3 sequence: CASSLARTSGTDTQYF. The CDR3 region has the DNA TGTGCCAGCAGCTTAGCGCGGACTAGCGGCACAGATACGCAGTATTTT.